The next 21 T cell receptor beta chains were all read from a single sample in a study of radiotherapy plus CTLA-4 blockade in lung cancer. Produced via immunoSEQ multiplex PCR; TCRdb's table is partial and in-frame only. The table lists more than 90,000 clones, approximately 86% of them singletons. The sequences come from peripheral blood, collected from a patient treated with radiotherapy plus ipilimumab. The receptors derive from a human donor with non-small cell lung cancer that progressed on radiotherapy plus ipilimumab.

The V gene is TRBV7-3, the J gene TRBJ2-2; D gene ambiguous. The V end was cut by 8 bases, the J end by 0 bases, with 13 bases between. The CDR3 is 15 residues long. Germline V gene lookup returns CDR1 SGHTA and CDR2 FQGTGA. CDR3 in DNA: TGTGCCAGCGCACTCGCGGCTGCGAACACCGGGGAGCTGTTTTTT. Its protein is CASALAAANTGELFF.

The gene calls are TRBV5-1 and TRBJ2-7, with D possibly being TRBD1 (5 bases). The CDR3 loop spans 13 amino acids. The germline gives CDR1 SGHRS, CDR2 YFSETQ. Between the trimmed V and J ends, which lost 0 bases and 3 bases, there was a span of 7 bases. The CDR3 sequence: CASSLEGLYEQYF. CDR3 DNA sequence: TGCGCCAGCAGCTTGGAGGGGCTCTACGAGCAGTACTTC. The full variable domain, with the rest looked up from reference TRBV5-1 and TRBJ2-7, is KAGVTQTPRYLIKTRGQQVTLSCSPISGHRSVSWYQQTPGQGLQFLFEYFSETQRNKGNFPGRFSGRQFSNSRSEMNVSTLELGDSALYLCASSLEGLYEQYFGPGTRLTVT.

The chain links TRBV7-9 to TRBJ2-1, with a weak D call TRBD2 (6 bases). This CDR3 is built from 16 residues. The germline CDR1 and CDR2 sequences are SEHNR and FQNEAQ (reference sequence). Deletions cut 3 bases from V and 8 bases from J, with 20 bases between. The CDR3 loop is CASSFAATGELHEQFF. Written as DNA, the CDR3 is TGTGCCAGCAGCTTCGCCGCTACGGGGGAGCTCCATGAGCAGTTCTTC.

The genes are TRBV11-1 and TRBJ1-2; D possibly corresponds to TRBD1 (5 bases). The CDR3 extends over 13 amino acids. Per germline, CDR1 SGHAT and CDR2 FQDESV (reference sequence). With 0 bases removed from V and 8 bases from J, the gap between germline ends came to 10 bases. DNA of the CDR3: TGTGCCAGCAGCTTAGCGGAAGGGGTCGGCTACACCTTC. Protein product: CASSLAEGVGYTF. The full variable domain, with the rest looked up from reference TRBV11-1 and TRBJ1-2, is EAEVAQSPRYKITEKSQAVAFWCDPISGHATLYWYRQILGQGPELLVQFQDESVVDDSQLPKDRFSAERLKGVDSTLKIQPAELGDSAMYLCASSLAEGVGYTFGSGTRLTVV.

The V call is TRBV29-1, the J call TRBJ2-7; D gene unclear. The CDR3 contains 13 residues. Trimming removed 3 bases at V and 3 bases at J, with 12 bases between. The germline V gene has CDR1 SQVTM and CDR2 ANQGSEA. In DNA form, the CDR3 reads TGCAGCGTTGAGTCGGCGGCTAACTACGAGCAGTACTTC. It translates to CSVESAANYEQYF.

This clone came up a few times. This chain connects TRBV19 to TRBJ2-1; TRBD2 agrees at 7 bases. The germline V gene encodes CDR1 LNHDA and CDR2 SQIVND (reference sequence). V dropped 3 bases and J dropped 1; count of bases not matched to a gene: 3. This CDR3 is built from 15 residues. CDR3 loop: CASSIGGWSYNEQFF. DNA for the CDR3: TGTGCCAGTAGTATCGGGGGGTGGTCCTACAATGAGCAGTTCTTC.

The chain joins TRBV10-1 to TRBJ2-5; D perhaps matches TRBD1 (5 bases). Germline V gene lookup returns CDR1 WNHNN and CDR2 SYGVQD (reference sequence). Trimming stripped 6 bases from V and 1 base from J, with 15 bases between. This CDR3 has 15 residues. This CDR3 is CASRGECPPQETQYF. The DNA of the CDR3 is TGCGCCAGCAGAGGGGAATGCCCCCCCCAAGAGACCCAGTACTTC.

V gene TRBV7-9 combines with J gene TRBJ2-5; D remains unclear. The length of the CDR3 is 11 residues. V was trimmed by 2 bases and J by 2 bases, leaving 0 bases between them. Germline V lookup: CDR1 SEHNR, CDR2 FQNEAQ (reference sequence). The chain's CDR3 is CASSLQETQYF. In DNA, the CDR3 is TGTGCCAGCAGCTTACAAGAGACCCAGTACTTC. The full variable domain, in which reference TRBV7-9 and TRBJ2-5 provide the parts outside the CDR3, is DTGVSQNPRHKITKRGQNVTFRCDPISEHNRLYWYRQTLGQGPEFLTYFQNEAQLEKSRLLSDRFSAERPKGSFSTLEIQRTEQGDSAMYLCASSLQETQYFGPGTRLLVL.

The V gene is TRBV5-1, the J gene TRBJ2-7; TRBD2 matches 8 bases. V shed 4 bases, J shed 6 bases, and the junction held 9 bases outside the gene matches. The length of the CDR3 is 14 residues. Germline V gene data show CDR1 as SGHRS and CDR2 as YFSETQ. The CDR3 DNA is TGCGCCAGCAGCCTACTAGCGGAACCCTGCGAGCAGTACTTC. It codes for CASSLLAEPCEQYF.

This clone was seen once. The J gene is TRBJ2-1, the V gene TRBV11-2; D is unclear. The CDR3 sequence is 15 residues long. The V end lost 5 bases, the J end lost 0 bases, and 11 bases lay between the germline ends. Germline CDR1 reads SGHAT; CDR2 reads FQNNGV. The CDR3 is CASSRLEGSYNEQFF. In DNA, the CDR3 is TGTGCCAGCAGCCGTCTGGAAGGCTCCTACAATGAGCAGTTCTTC.

The chain recombines TRBV5-1 with TRBJ2-5; D remains unclear. The CDR3 totals 15 residues. V gave up 1 base and J gave up 4 bases, with 14 bases separating them. Germline V gene data show CDR1 as SGHRS and CDR2 as YFSETQ. As DNA, the CDR3 is TGCGCCAGCAGCTTGATGGATGGGTCGAGAGAGACCCAGTACTTC. Protein sequence: CASSLMDGSRETQYF.

V and J are TRBV7-2 and TRBJ2-1; 14 bases align to TRBD2. Trimming took 5 bases from V and 12 from J; bases not matched to a gene: 9. The CDR3 is 15 amino acids. Germline CDR1 reads SGHTA; CDR2 reads FQGNSA. CDR3 DNA: TGTGCCAGCAGCATTACGGGACTAGCGGGAGACCGGCAGTTCTTC. Translated: CASSITGLAGDRQFF.

V usage is TRBV5-4 and J usage is TRBJ2-7, with TRBD2 as a possible D gene (6 bases). V lost 4 bases and J 0 bases, leaving 14 bases between the germline ends. The CDR3 contains 15 residues. The V gene's germline CDR1 is SGHNT and CDR2 YYREEE (reference sequence). The DNA for the CDR3 is TGTGCCAGCAGCCCGGGACTGGGAGACTCCTACGAGCAGTACTTC. This codes for CASSPGLGDSYEQYF.

This clone was seen once. V and J are TRBV12-5 and TRBJ2-1; 7 positions agree with TRBD2. The germline gives CDR1 LGHNT, CDR2 FRNRAP. V lost 1 base to trimming and J lost 8 bases; unmatched junction nucleotides: 5. This CDR3 is 14 amino acids long. Here the CDR3 DNA reads TGTGCTAGTGGTTTGGGGACTAGGTACGATGAGCAGTTCTTC. Translation gives CASGLGTRYDEQFF.

This clone was recorded once. The chain links TRBV18 to TRBJ1-1; D call uncertain. The CDR3 is 12 residues long. CDR1 is KGHSH and CDR2 is LQKENI in the germline V gene. Trimming left V 2 bases short and J 1 base short, with 2 bases between. As DNA, the CDR3 is TGTGCCAGCTCACCAGCGAACACTGAAGCTTTCTTT. Its protein is CASSPANTEAFF.

The V call is TRBV29-1, the J call TRBJ2-2; D perhaps matches TRBD2 (6 bases). The CDR3 totals 14 residues. Germline values: CDR1 SQVTM, CDR2 ANQGSEA. V dropped 7 bases and J dropped 3 bases, with 15 bases sitting between them. CDR3 amino acids: CSGRSGLHTGELFF. Here the CDR3 DNA reads TGCAGCGGGCGATCGGGACTCCACACCGGGGAGCTGTTTTTT.

This clone was seen only once. The CDR3 DNA sequence: TGTGCCAGCAGGGGGTTTAGCGGGAGCTCCTACAATGAGCAGTTCTTC. Its protein product is CASRGFSGSSYNEQFF. The chain has TRBV11-2 and TRBJ2-1; 9 nucleotides align to TRBD2. The V gene's germline CDR1 is SGHAT and CDR2 FQNNGV. V shed 6 bases and J 0 bases; nucleotides not matched to a gene: 6. This CDR3 spans 16 amino acids.

This clone was found a few times. The CDR3, as DNA: TGTGCCAGCAGTCTGGGGGCTAGACACACAGATACGCAGTATTTT. Translation gives CASSLGARHTDTQYF. The chain is built from TRBV27 and TRBJ2-3; D is perhaps TRBD1 (6 bases). The CDR3 covers 15 residues. Germline V gene data show CDR1 as MNHEY and CDR2 as SMNVEV (reference sequence). Trimming left V 5 bases short and J 2 bases short, with 14 bases between.

This clone has more than one count but fewer than ten. The genes are TRBV5-1 and TRBJ2-2, with 10 nucleotides matching TRBD1. This CDR3 has 19 residues. Germline V gene sequence: CDR1 SGHRS, CDR2 YFSETQ. The J segment lost 4 bases and the V segment lost 1 base, leaving 13 bases of the junction unmatched. The CDR3 is CASSLLGQGRTIFTGELFF. The CDR3 DNA follows: TGCGCCAGCAGCTTGTTGGGACAGGGGCGTACTATCTTCACCGGGGAGCTGTTTTTT. Full variable domain (outside the CDR3, taken from reference TRBV5-1 and TRBJ2-2): KAGVTQTPRYLIKTRGQQVTLSCSPISGHRSVSWYQQTPGQGLQFLFEYFSETQRNKGNFPGRFSGRQFSNSRSEMNVSTLELGDSALYLCASSLLGQGRTIFTGELFFGEGSRLTVL.

CDR3 sequence reads: CASSQGALGTEAFF. Written as DNA, the CDR3 is TGCGCCAGCAGCCAAGGGGCCTTGGGGACTGAAGCTTTCTTT. V is TRBV4-1 and J is TRBJ1-1, with no clear D. In germline, CDR1 is MGHRA, CDR2 YSYEKL. The V end was cut by 1 base, the J end by 5 bases, with 11 bases between. The CDR3 sequence is 14 residues long.

J is TRBJ2-7 and V is TRBV4-1, with D perhaps TRBD2 (6 bases). This CDR3 is 17 amino acids long. The V gene's germline CDR1 is MGHRA and CDR2 YSYEKL. Trimming took off 0 bases at V and 0 bases at J, with 15 bases between the two ends. The CDR3 loop is CASSQENLSGYSYEQYF. Written as DNA, the CDR3 is TGCGCCAGCAGCCAAGAAAATCTCAGCGGGTACTCCTACGAGCAGTACTTC.